This is a list of T cell receptor beta chains from one sample in a study of cytomegalovirus exposure and HLA in healthy donors. Produced via immunoSEQ multiplex PCR; TCRdb's table is partial and in-frame only. The data contain about 160,000 clones, approximately 80% of them singletons. Sequenced sample: PBMCs. The receptors shown here come from a male donor in good health and CMV-seropositive. Each CDR3 is given with its conserved first and last residue. A D gene is named only where the DNA matches it firmly. Clone sizes are given selectively: once, few, many, or a class where the clone is expanded.

d_gene,j_gene,abundance,v_gene,CDR3nt,CDR3aa
.,TRBJ2-5,.,TRBV5-4,TGTGCCAGCAGCTTCGGAGAGACCCAGTACTTC,CASSFGETQYF
.,TRBJ2-6,once,TRBV19,TGTGCCAGTAGTAAGCGGACAGCTGGGGCCAACGTCCTGACTTTC,CASSKRTAGANVLTF
TRBD2,TRBJ2-7,.,TRBV5-6,TGTGCCAGCAGCCTACTGGGGGAGGGTTCCTACGAGCAGTACTTC,CASSLLGEGSYEQYF
TRBD1,TRBJ1-2,.,TRBV7-9,TGTGCCAGCAGCTTTACAGGGGACTATGGCTACACCTTC,CASSFTGDYGYTF
.,TRBJ1-2,few,TRBV7-2,TGTGCCAGCAGGGCGGTTGGCTATGGCTACACCTTC,CASRAVGYGYTF
TRBD1,TRBJ1-3,.,TRBV28,TGTGCCAGCAGTCCCTGGGACAGGGGATCAGGAAACACCATATATTTT,CASSPWDRGSGNTIYF
.,TRBJ1-4,.,TRBV5-1,TGCGCCAGCAGTCGAGGCACAGGGTCAACTAATGAAAAACTGTTTTTT,CASSRGTGSTNEKLFF
.,TRBJ2-2,.,TRBV5-1,TGCGCCAGCAGCTTGGAGGGGCGCAGAGGCGGGGAGCTGTTTTTT,CASSLEGRRGGELFF
.,TRBJ1-3,.,TRBV28,TGTGCCAGCAGTTTACCCGGGACACCCGGAAACACCATATATTTT,CASSLPGTPGNTIYF
TRBD1,TRBJ1-5,.,TRBV30,TGTGCCTGGTCCCGGGACAGCCGCAATCAGCCCCAGCATTTT,CAWSRDSRNQPQHF
.,TRBJ2-3,.,TRBV19,TGTGCCAGCAGGAGGCTCCTCACAGATACGCAGTATTTT,CASRRLLTDTQYF
TRBD2,TRBJ2-7,few,TRBV15,TGTGCCACCAGCAGGGGGGGGGACGGGAGTAGGTCCTACGAGCAGTACTTC,CATSRGGDGSRSYEQYF